The 12 T cell receptor beta chains below all came from one sample that was sequenced in a study of TIL therapy for anti-PD-1-resistant metastatic lung cancer. This was the immunoSEQ v3 assay. Sequencing used immunoSEQ multiplex PCR; TCRdb keeps in-frame clones, though not all of them. The sample carries approximately 47,000 clones, 80% to 90% recorded once. Specified time point: pre-treatment sample, taken before nivolumab and TIL therapy. The sample consisted of blood, taken at baseline. The receptors here all came from a person aged 25 to 85 with non-small cell lung cancer.

The V gene is TRBV6-1, the J gene TRBJ2-2; the D is unclear. The CDR3 contains 17 residues. V lost 0 bases and J 2 bases, leaving 13 bases between the germline ends. Germline lookup yields CDR1 MNHNS and CDR2 SASEGT. The DNA of the CDR3 is TGTGCCAGCAGTGAAGCGGGGTACACAGACAACACCGGGGAGCTGTTTTTT. It yields the protein CASSEAGYTDNTGELFF.

V usage is TRBV11-2 and J usage is TRBJ2-2, with a possible D match to TRBD2 (5 bases). The CDR3 consists of 15 residues. With 3 bases removed from V and 0 bases from J, the gap between germline ends came to 8 bases. Germline assignment: CDR1 SGHAT and CDR2 FQNNGV. As DNA, the CDR3 is TGTGCCAGCAGCTTCAACGGGGCGAACACCGGGGAGCTGTTTTTT. The encoded protein is CASSFNGANTGELFF.

The rearrangement links TRBV19 to TRBJ2-7, with a tentative D call TRBD2 (6 bases). V lost 3 bases and J lost 1, with 7 bases in between. CDR1 LNHDA and CDR2 SQIVND come from the germline V gene (reference sequence). This CDR3 has 13 residues. CDR3 DNA sequence: TGTGCCAGTAGTATTGGAGGGTCCTACGAGCAGTACTTC. This codes for CASSIGGSYEQYF.

The rearrangement joins TRBV5-1 to TRBJ2-3; perhaps TRBD2 as D (6 bases). The CDR3 is 15 amino acids. Trimming removed 0 bases at V and 4 bases at J, with 12 bases between. Germline loops: CDR1 SGHRS, CDR2 YFSETQ. The CDR3 here is CASSLVPQRADTQYF. The CDR3 nucleotides are TGCGCCAGCAGCTTGGTCCCGCAGCGGGCAGATACGCAGTATTTT.

V usage is TRBV5-1 and J usage is TRBJ2-1; 7 positions agree with TRBD2. The CDR3 sequence is 13 residues long. Per germline, CDR1 SGHRS and CDR2 YFSETQ. V was clipped by 4 bases and J by 12 bases; unmatched bases: 10. CDR3 DNA sequence: TGCGCCAGCAGCCACGGGGCGGGAGTAATGCAGTTCTTC. It encodes CASSHGAGVMQFF.

V and J are TRBV4-3 and TRBJ2-5; 7 positions match TRBD2. CDR1 is LGHNA, CDR2 YSLEER, per germline. Unmatched junction bases numbered 6, after V lost 0 bases and J lost 2 bases. The CDR3 is 16 residues long. The CDR3 reads CASSQDTSGKQETQYF. In DNA form, the CDR3 reads TGCGCCAGCAGCCAAGATACCAGCGGGAAACAAGAGACCCAGTACTTC.

This chain joins TRBV6-1 and TRBJ2-2; TRBD2 matches at 14 bases. The germline V gene encodes CDR1 MNHNS and CDR2 SASEGT. After removal of 1 base from V and 5 bases from J, the junction contained 0 bases not matched to a gene. The CDR3 consists of 16 residues. Here the CDR3 reads CASSEGTSGGTGELFF. The CDR3 DNA sequence: TGTGCCAGCAGTGAAGGGACTAGCGGGGGGACCGGGGAGCTGTTTTTT.

V usage is TRBV6-5 and J usage is TRBJ1-1; D is unresolved. V gave up 0 bases and J gave up 2 bases, with 7 bases separating them. The CDR3 is 14 residues long. The V gene's germline CDR1 is MNHEY and CDR2 SVGAGI. CDR3 region: CASSYSESNTEAFF. The CDR3 DNA follows: TGTGCCAGCAGTTACTCGGAGAGCAACACTGAAGCTTTCTTT.

This chain uses TRBV6-5 with TRBJ1-1; TRBD1 is a possible D gene (5 bases). The CDR3 has 14 amino acids. The V end was cut by 7 bases, the J end by 1 base, with 13 bases between. Germline V gene sequence: CDR1 MNHEY, CDR2 SVGAGI. The chain's CDR3 is CASKEGRGNTEAFF. CDR3 in DNA: TGTGCCAGCAAGGAGGGACGGGGGAACACTGAAGCTTTCTTT.

This clone appeared once. J is TRBJ2-3 and V is TRBV24-1; 10 bases match TRBD2. V dropped 3 bases and J dropped 2; count of bases not matched to a gene: 4. The V gene's germline CDR1 is KGHDR and CDR2 SFDVKD. This CDR3 spans 16 amino acids. The CDR3 DNA follows: TGTGCCACCAGTGATCGGCTAGCGGGAGACACAGATACGCAGTATTTT. Translating gives CATSDRLAGDTDTQYF.

In DNA, the CDR3 is TGTGCCTGGGGGCAGGCCCAGGGCACTGAAGCTTTCTTT. Its translation is CAWGQAQGTEAFF. V gene TRBV30 combines with J gene TRBJ1-1, with D tentatively TRBD1 (5 bases). Trimming removed 5 bases at V and 4 bases at J, with 14 bases between. The germline V gene has CDR1 GTSNPN and CDR2 SVGIG (reference sequence). This CDR3 has 13 residues.

This sequence joins TRBV25-1 and TRBJ2-4; D is tentatively TRBD1 or TRBD2 (5 bases each). Germline V lookup: CDR1 MGHDK, CDR2 SYGVNS. CDR3 size: 18 residues. Trimming took 1 base from V and 3 from J, leaving 19 bases between them. The CDR3 DNA reads TGTGCCAGCAGTGAATCCCCGGGACCGCCATTGGGCAAAAACATTCAGTACTTC. Translated, it gives CASSESPGPPLGKNIQYF. The whole variable domain, remainder taken from reference TRBV25-1 and TRBJ2-4, is EADIYQTPRYLVIGTGKKITLECSQTMGHDKMYWYQQDPGMELHLIHYSYGVNSTEKGDLSSESTVSRIRTEHFPLTLESARPSHTSQYLCASSESPGPPLGKNIQYFGAGTRLSVL.